A selection of T cell receptor beta chains follows, all from one sample in a study of T cell responses to AZD1222 COVID-19 vaccine. Profiling relied on immunoSEQ multiplex PCR, and the TCRdb table lists in-frame clones only, not all of them. Altogether 150,000 to 200,000 clones are present, about 87% being singletons, with the ten largest covering under 3.5%. Sequences were derived from peripheral blood, sampled on day 0 of MenACWY control vaccination. Receptor source: an adult in good health. CDR3s include the opening cysteine and the closing phenylalanine or tryptophan. Each record gives: CDR3 protein, CDR3 DNA, J gene, clone size, D gene, V gene. The D gene is left open where the match is weak. Only part of the rows carry a size: once, few, many, or a class if the clone is expanded.

CDR3 protein: CASSSGEPNTEAFF
CDR3 DNA: TGTGCCAGCAGTTCGGGGGAGCCGAACACTGAAGCTTTCTTT
J gene: TRBJ1-1
clone size: once
D gene: .
V gene: TRBV5-4

CDR3 protein: CASSPPGPRGTQYF
CDR3 DNA: TGTGCCAGCAGTCCCCCGGGGCCCAGAGGTACGCAGTATTTT
J gene: TRBJ2-3
clone size: .
D gene: .
V gene: TRBV27

CDR3 protein: CASSVGSGTALGTEAFF
CDR3 DNA: TGTGCCAGCAGCGTAGGTTCCGGGACGGCTCTAGGGACTGAAGCTTTCTTT
J gene: TRBJ1-1
clone size: .
D gene: .
V gene: TRBV7-9

CDR3 protein: CASSQYTYEQYF
CDR3 DNA: TGTGCCAGCAGCCAATATACTTACGAGCAGTACTTC
J gene: TRBJ2-7
clone size: .
D gene: .
V gene: TRBV3-1/TRBV3-2

CDR3 protein: CASSPPRGPSGNTIYF
CDR3 DNA: TGTGCCAGCAGCCCCCCCAGGGGTCCATCTGGAAACACCATATATTTT
J gene: TRBJ1-3
clone size: .
D gene: .
V gene: TRBV7-9

CDR3 protein: CASSDGQNTGELFF
CDR3 DNA: TGCGCCAGCAGTGATGGACAGAACACCGGGGAGCTGTTTTTT
J gene: TRBJ2-2
clone size: .
D gene: .
V gene: TRBV10-1

CDR3 protein: CASRTGSNQPQHF
CDR3 DNA: TGTGCCAGCCGGACGGGGTCCAATCAGCCCCAGCATTTT
J gene: TRBJ1-5
clone size: few
D gene: .
V gene: TRBV12-3/TRBV12-4

CDR3 protein: CASSAGQGRGEKLFF
CDR3 DNA: TGTGCCAGCAGCGCAGGACAGGGGAGGGGTGAAAAACTGTTTTTT
J gene: TRBJ1-4
clone size: .
D gene: TRBD1
V gene: TRBV9

CDR3 protein: CASRTTGGAFTEAFF
CDR3 DNA: TGTGCCAGCAGAACGACAGGGGGCGCGTTCACTGAAGCTTTCTTT
J gene: TRBJ1-1
clone size: .
D gene: TRBD1
V gene: TRBV28

CDR3 protein: CASTDPRSYEQYF
CDR3 DNA: TGTGCCAGCACCGACCCACGGTCCTACGAGCAGTACTTC
J gene: TRBJ2-7
clone size: .
D gene: .
V gene: TRBV28

CDR3 protein: CASSEADRGYGYTF
CDR3 DNA: TGTGCCAGCAGTGAAGCCGACAGGGGATATGGCTACACCTTC
J gene: TRBJ1-2
clone size: .
D gene: TRBD1
V gene: TRBV2

CDR3 protein: CASSLQRPGGPYEQYF
CDR3 DNA: TGTGCCAGCAGTTTACAGAGGCCCGGGGGGCCTTACGAGCAGTACTTC
J gene: TRBJ2-7
clone size: .
D gene: .
V gene: TRBV27

CDR3 protein: CASSLGQYNEQFF
CDR3 DNA: TGTGCCAGCAGCTTAGGACAGTACAATGAGCAGTTCTTC
J gene: TRBJ2-1
clone size: .
D gene: .
V gene: TRBV7-2